This T cell receptor beta chain was sequenced for a study of cytomegalovirus exposure and HLA in healthy donors. Study-level information: A later analysis reported the same platform for the roughly 120 validation repertoires and the 666 first-cohort repertoires.

Some clones are missing from TCRdb's copy, which holds only in-frame ones; the method was immunoSEQ multiplex PCR. This sample has 55,000 to 65,000 clones, with about 95% found just once. This clone was observed a handful of times. Its antigen is still unknown. Findings of the study overall: Among TCR beta chains, those listed as cytomegalovirus-associated numbered about 160. In the roughly 120 validation repertoires, a later analysis found that first-cohort TCR clusters tended to co-occur.

The CDR3 is made up of 14 amino acids. In germline, CDR1 is SNHLY, CDR2 FYNNEI. Trimming cost V 3 bases and J 8 bases, with 11 bases left between them. The sequenced sample was PBMCs. The gene calls are TRBV2 and TRBJ1-6; possible D gene TRBD1, 6 bases. The receptor was isolated from a woman between 18 and 30 years old in good health and CMV-seropositive. The chain's CDR3 is CASSERQGYSPLHF. CDR3 nucleotides: TGTGCCAGCAGTGAGAGGCAGGGGTATTCACCCCTCCACTTT.